This TCR beta chain comes out of a study of cytomegalovirus exposure and HLA in healthy donors. For the study at large: In an earlier analysis, 95 million to 140 million unique TCR beta sequences were found from 150 million to 200 million T cells. Whole-study findings and limits: A reported reduction in N-insertions relative to the approximately 640-donor mean was seen in an Asian-associated ancestry cluster in a later analysis. Whilst most TCR sequences proved rare, a subset of public TCRs occurred across many donors.

In this sample, this clone turned up a few times. Its antigen is unidentified. The primer mix had 60 Vbeta and 13 Jbeta primers. Here immunoSEQ multiplex PCR was the method, and the copy in TCRdb shows in-frame clones only, minus some. The table includes approximately 130,000 clones, around 86% detected once. The CDR3 is 15 amino acids. V shed 4 bases, J shed 5 bases, and the junction held 6 bases outside the gene matches. CDR1 and CDR2 from the germline V gene are SGDLS and YYNGEE. The source material was PBMCs. The chain couples TRBV9 to TRBJ2-4; 10 bases are shared with TRBD1. This receptor was taken from a man aged 18 to 29 in good health and CMV-seronegative. For the CDR3, the DNA is TGTGCCAGCAGCTTAACCGGGACAGGGGAAAACATTCAGTACTTC. It encodes CASSLTGTGENIQYF.